These T cell receptor beta chains were read from a single sample in a study of blood T cell repertoires in COVID-19. Produced via immunoSEQ multiplex PCR; TCRdb's table is partial and in-frame only. This sample yields about 120,000 clones, of which 88% are seen a single time; about 7.3% belongs to the top ten. The specimen was peripheral blood. These receptors originate from a man aged 45-60 years with acute or convalescent COVID-19. CDR3s include the opening cysteine and the closing phenylalanine or tryptophan. Fields, in order: J gene, clone size, D gene, V gene, CDR3 DNA, CDR3 protein. D genes are given only for firm matches. Clone size is stated in some rows and not others, as once, few, many or a class when expanded.

>TRBJ1-2|NA|TRBD1|TRBV10-3
TGTGCCATCAGTGAGCTGGGACAGGATAAAGGCTACACCTTC
CAISELGQDKGYTF
>TRBJ2-7|NA|NA|TRBV11-2
TGTGCCAGCAGCTTTGTGCGGGACTCCTACGAGCAGTACTTC
CASSFVRDSYEQYF
>TRBJ1-4|once|TRBD1|TRBV15
TGTGCCACCGAGCGCAGGGGGGTGTCGGGTGAAAAACTGTTTTTT
CATERRGVSGEKLFF
>TRBJ1-5|NA|NA|TRBV18
TGTGCCAGCTCACCTTCGGTGAATCAGCCCCAGCATTTT
CASSPSVNQPQHF
>TRBJ1-1|NA|NA|TRBV6-5
TGTGCCAGCACCTCCCTGGGGCCTATGAACACTGAAGCTTTCTTT
CASTSLGPMNTEAFF
>TRBJ1-6|NA|TRBD1|TRBV19
TGTGCCAGTAGTATAAAAACAGGGGGACTCCTCCACTTT
CASSIKTGGLLHF
>TRBJ1-2|NA|TRBD1|TRBV5-1
TGCGCCAGCAGCTCCTTGACAGGGGGCGAATATGGCTACACCTTC
CASSSLTGGEYGYTF
>TRBJ1-2|NA|NA|TRBV30
TGTGCCTGGACGTTGGCAAGGGGTTTTTATGGCTACACCTTC
CAWTLARGFYGYTF
>TRBJ2-3|few|TRBD2|TRBV4-3
TGCGCCAGCAGCCCTAGCGGGAGCACAGATACGCAGTATTTT
CASSPSGSTDTQYF
>TRBJ1-2|NA|TRBD1|TRBV27
TGTGCCAGCAGTTTATCGACAGGGAGTCTGAGTGGCTACACCTTC
CASSLSTGSLSGYTF
>TRBJ1-5|NA|TRBD1|TRBV3-1/TRBV3-2
TGTGCCAGCAGCCAACCGGGACAGTATAGCAATCAGCCCCAGCATTTT
CASSQPGQYSNQPQHF
>TRBJ1-1|once|NA|TRBV30
TGTGCCTGTTCCGGGACAATCTTCGCAGAAGCTTTCTTT
CACSGTIFAEAFF
>TRBJ1-4|NA|TRBD1|TRBV9
TGTGCCAGCAGCGTGCGACAGGGGAGTGGAGAAAAACTGTTTTTT
CASSVRQGSGEKLFF
>TRBJ1-3|NA|NA|TRBV10-3
TGTGCCATCAGAGGCGGGGGGCCTGGAAACACCATATATTTT
CAIRGGGPGNTIYF
>TRBJ1-2|NA|TRBD1|TRBV14
TGTGCCAGCAGCCCATGGACAGGGGCCTATGGCTACACCTTC
CASSPWTGAYGYTF
>TRBJ2-2|NA|NA|TRBV5-1
TGCGCCAGCAACCTCCGGGGGAGGTCTGGGGAGCTGTTTTTT
CASNLRGRSGELFF
>TRBJ1-5|NA|NA|TRBV30
TGTGCCTGGAGTCCCTCCGGAGATCAGCCCCAGCATTTT
CAWSPSGDQPQHF
>TRBJ2-5|NA|NA|TRBV7-2
TGTGCCAGCAGCCCCGAGGTCAGCCAAGAGACCCAGTACTTC
CASSPEVSQETQYF
>TRBJ1-4|once|TRBD1|TRBV6-5
TGTGCCAGCAGCTCGGGACAGTTTAATGAAAAACTGTTTTTT
CASSSGQFNEKLFF
>TRBJ1-1|NA|TRBD1|TRBV19
TGTGCCAGTACGGCGAGAGACAGGGAGATGAACACTGAAGCTTTCTTT
CASTARDREMNTEAFF